Sequencing of this T cell receptor (beta chain) was carried out in a study of cytomegalovirus exposure and HLA in healthy donors. Trimming removed 1 base from V and 3 bases from J; junction bases left unmatched: 4. The length of the CDR3 is 14 residues. Looked up from germline, CDR1 is SGHRS and CDR2 is YFSETQ. The PCR made use of 60 Vbeta and 13 Jbeta primers. TCRdb keeps only in-frame clones here, not all; method: immunoSEQ multiplex PCR. This sample has fewer than 200,000 clones, with about four fifths found just once. The specimen was PBMCs. The receptor comes from a man younger than 40 in good health and CMV-seronegative. This chain joins TRBV5-1 and TRBJ2-7; 7 bases are shared with TRBD1. The CDR3 nucleotides read TGCGCCAGCAGCTTGACAGGGGTCAGCTACGAGCAGTACTTC. It codes for CASSLTGVSYEQYF.